A selection of T cell receptor beta chains follows, all from one sample in a study of cytomegalovirus exposure and HLA in healthy donors. Produced via immunoSEQ multiplex PCR; TCRdb's table is partial and in-frame only. This table holds approximately 150,000 clones, about four fifths found once. Sequenced material: PBMCs. Source of these receptors: a male donor in good health and CMV-seropositive. Both conserved end residues are part of each CDR3. Each record gives: clone size, V gene, J gene, D gene, CDR3 DNA, CDR3 protein. A D gene is named only where the DNA matches it firmly. Some rows have no size entry. The others give once, few or many, or a class for an expanded clone.

clone size: -
V gene: TRBV7-6
J gene: TRBJ2-5
D gene: TRBD1
CDR3 DNA: TGTGCCAGCAGCCCAGGGGGAACCCAGTACTTC
CDR3 protein: CASSPGGTQYF

clone size: -
V gene: TRBV5-1
J gene: TRBJ1-1
D gene: TRBD1
CDR3 DNA: TGCGCCAGCAGCCGAGGGGGCCCTACTGAAGCTTTCTTT
CDR3 protein: CASSRGGPTEAFF

clone size: -
V gene: TRBV5-8
J gene: TRBJ2-5
D gene: TRBD2
CDR3 DNA: TGTGCCAGCAGCTTGGGGACTAGCGGGGGGGCCGTCGAGACCCAGTACTTC
CDR3 protein: CASSLGTSGGAVETQYF

clone size: -
V gene: TRBV7-9
J gene: TRBJ1-2
D gene: -
CDR3 DNA: TGTGCCAGCAGCTTAGGCGGGATAGGGCAAAGGGGTGGCTACACCTTC
CDR3 protein: CASSLGGIGQRGGYTF

clone size: -
V gene: TRBV27
J gene: TRBJ2-1
D gene: TRBD1
CDR3 DNA: TGTGCCAGCAGCCCTGGACAGGGCTACTACAATGAGCAGTTCTTC
CDR3 protein: CASSPGQGYYNEQFF

clone size: -
V gene: TRBV29-1
J gene: TRBJ2-1
D gene: TRBD1
CDR3 DNA: TGCAGCGTTGACCCCAGGGGGAGCTCCTACAATGAGCAGTTCTTC
CDR3 protein: CSVDPRGSSYNEQFF

clone size: -
V gene: TRBV15
J gene: TRBJ2-3
D gene: TRBD1
CDR3 DNA: TGTGCCACCAGCGTACACCCCGGGGCAGGGGGTAGAGATACGCAGTATTTT
CDR3 protein: CATSVHPGAGGRDTQYF

clone size: -
V gene: TRBV5-4
J gene: TRBJ1-4
D gene: TRBD1
CDR3 DNA: TGTGCCAGCAGCTTTAAGGGGGCCGGGGAAAAACTGTTTTTT
CDR3 protein: CASSFKGAGEKLFF

clone size: -
V gene: TRBV4-1
J gene: TRBJ2-7
D gene: -
CDR3 DNA: TGCGCCAGCAGCCAAGGCGTGGAGCAGTACTTC
CDR3 protein: CASSQGVEQYF

clone size: -
V gene: TRBV7-9
J gene: TRBJ2-7
D gene: TRBD2
CDR3 DNA: TGTGCCAGCAGCTTAGTACACGGGGGGACTAGCGGGGAAGGCGAGCAGTACTTC
CDR3 protein: CASSLVHGGTSGEGEQYF

clone size: -
V gene: TRBV6-5
J gene: TRBJ1-2
D gene: -
CDR3 DNA: TGTGCCAGCAGTTACTCGAGAGGGAGAAACTATGGCTACACCTTC
CDR3 protein: CASSYSRGRNYGYTF

clone size: -
V gene: TRBV5-1
J gene: TRBJ2-5
D gene: TRBD1
CDR3 DNA: TGCGCCAGCAGCACTACAGGGGGATTCTTGGAGACCCAGTACTTC
CDR3 protein: CASSTTGGFLETQYF

clone size: -
V gene: TRBV5-1
J gene: TRBJ2-7
D gene: TRBD1
CDR3 DNA: TGCGCCAGCAGCAACGGACAGGGCGGCGAGCAGTACTTC
CDR3 protein: CASSNGQGGEQYF

clone size: -
V gene: TRBV2
J gene: TRBJ1-4
D gene: TRBD1
CDR3 DNA: TGTGCCAGCAGTCGGATCCGGGACAGGGTCGAAAAACTGTTTTTT
CDR3 protein: CASSRIRDRVEKLFF

clone size: once
V gene: TRBV7-6
J gene: TRBJ2-3
D gene: -
CDR3 DNA: TGTGCCAGCAGCTTCCAGCGGGCAGCTAGCACAGATACGCAGTATTTT
CDR3 protein: CASSFQRAASTDTQYF

clone size: -
V gene: TRBV6-5
J gene: TRBJ2-7
D gene: TRBD1
CDR3 DNA: TGTGCCAGCACCTTCGGACAGGGAGCCTACGAGCAGTACTTC
CDR3 protein: CASTFGQGAYEQYF

clone size: once
V gene: TRBV7-9
J gene: TRBJ1-2
D gene: -
CDR3 DNA: TGTTCCAGCAGCTTAGCCCCCCAGGGACTCGACTATGGCTACACCTTC
CDR3 protein: CSSSLAPQGLDYGYTF

clone size: few
V gene: TRBV6-1
J gene: TRBJ2-1
D gene: TRBD1
CDR3 DNA: TGTGCCAGCAGTACTATCGGGACAGAATACAATGAGCAGTTCTTC
CDR3 protein: CASSTIGTEYNEQFF

clone size: -
V gene: TRBV28
J gene: TRBJ1-6
D gene: -
CDR3 DNA: TGTGCCAGCAGGGCTCCAGGGGTGGAACTCCACTTT
CDR3 protein: CASRAPGVELHF

clone size: few
V gene: TRBV10-3
J gene: TRBJ1-1
D gene: TRBD1
CDR3 DNA: TGTGCCATCAGCCAGGGACAGGGGTTGTCGACCACTGAAGCTTTCTTT
CDR3 protein: CAISQGQGLSTTEAFF

clone size: -
V gene: TRBV6-6
J gene: TRBJ1-5
D gene: -
CDR3 DNA: TGTGCCAGCAGTCGAGGTGACAGTAGCAATCAGCCCCAGCATTTT
CDR3 protein: CASSRGDSSNQPQHF

clone size: -
V gene: TRBV11-2
J gene: TRBJ2-7
D gene: TRBD2
CDR3 DNA: TGTGCCAGCAGCGCGGGACTAGCCTACGAGCAGTACTTC
CDR3 protein: CASSAGLAYEQYF

clone size: -
V gene: TRBV27
J gene: TRBJ1-2
D gene: TRBD1
CDR3 DNA: TGTGCCAGCAGTTCAACGGGACAGGGGACCTATGGCTACACCTTC
CDR3 protein: CASSSTGQGTYGYTF

clone size: -
V gene: TRBV2
J gene: TRBJ1-1
D gene: TRBD1
CDR3 DNA: TGTGCCAGCAGTGAATCGGGGACAGGGTTCACTGAAGCTTTCTTT
CDR3 protein: CASSESGTGFTEAFF

clone size: -
V gene: TRBV30
J gene: TRBJ2-7
D gene: -
CDR3 DNA: TGTGCCTGGAGTGTATTTGGCGGCTCCTACGAGCAGTACTTC
CDR3 protein: CAWSVFGGSYEQYF

clone size: few
V gene: TRBV6-1
J gene: TRBJ1-2
D gene: TRBD1
CDR3 DNA: TGTGCCAGCAGTGACCTGACAGGGAACTATGGCTACACCTTC
CDR3 protein: CASSDLTGNYGYTF

clone size: -
V gene: TRBV20-1
J gene: TRBJ2-7
D gene: -
CDR3 DNA: TGCAGTGCTAGAATAGCCGCCGAGCAGTACTTC
CDR3 protein: CSARIAAEQYF

clone size: -
V gene: TRBV5-6
J gene: TRBJ1-2
D gene: -
CDR3 DNA: TGTGCCAGCAGCTTGGCCGCTCGCGGGGTCACTGATCACTACACCTTC
CDR3 protein: CASSLAARGVTDHYTF

clone size: once
V gene: TRBV5-8
J gene: TRBJ1-2
D gene: -
CDR3 DNA: TGTGCCAGCAGCAACCCGACAGGAATCTATGGCTACACCTTC
CDR3 protein: CASSNPTGIYGYTF

clone size: -
V gene: TRBV9
J gene: TRBJ2-3
D gene: TRBD1
CDR3 DNA: TGTGCCAGCAGCGTAGAAAGAGGGGGCGAAGTTAATACGCAGTATTTT
CDR3 protein: CASSVERGGEVNTQYF

clone size: -
V gene: TRBV4-2
J gene: TRBJ2-7
D gene: TRBD2
CDR3 DNA: TGTGCCAGCAGCCTAGCTAGCGGGGGGTTTGACGAGCAGTACTTC
CDR3 protein: CASSLASGGFDEQYF

clone size: -
V gene: TRBV5-1
J gene: TRBJ2-1
D gene: TRBD2
CDR3 DNA: TGCGCCAGCAGCTTGGCTCTAGCGGGGGCTAGGGAGCAGTTCTTC
CDR3 protein: CASSLALAGAREQFF

clone size: -
V gene: TRBV6-6
J gene: TRBJ2-4
D gene: TRBD1
CDR3 DNA: TGTGCCAGCAGCTCTCCCGGGACAGTCAAAAACATTCAGTACTTC
CDR3 protein: CASSSPGTVKNIQYF

clone size: -
V gene: TRBV5-8
J gene: TRBJ1-4
D gene: TRBD1
CDR3 DNA: TGTGCCAGCAGCTCCGACAGGGTACGAACTTTGGAAAATGAAAAACTGTTTTTT
CDR3 protein: CASSSDRVRTLENEKLFF

clone size: -
V gene: TRBV7-6
J gene: TRBJ2-5
D gene: TRBD2
CDR3 DNA: TGTGCCAGCAGCTTCCCCGGGACTACAACGGCCCAGTACTTC
CDR3 protein: CASSFPGTTTAQYF

clone size: -
V gene: TRBV11-2
J gene: TRBJ1-5
D gene: TRBD1
CDR3 DNA: TGTGCCAGCAGTAACCCAGGGACAGATAATCAGCCCCAGCATTTT
CDR3 protein: CASSNPGTDNQPQHF

clone size: -
V gene: TRBV19
J gene: TRBJ1-2
D gene: -
CDR3 DNA: TGTGCCAGTAGCAAGCAGGGTGACTATGGCTACACCTTC
CDR3 protein: CASSKQGDYGYTF

clone size: -
V gene: TRBV9
J gene: TRBJ2-2
D gene: TRBD2
CDR3 DNA: TGTGCCAGCAGCGTAGGAAGTTCAGGGACTACACGCACCGGGGAGCTGTTTTTT
CDR3 protein: CASSVGSSGTTRTGELFF

clone size: once
V gene: TRBV19
J gene: TRBJ1-2
D gene: -
CDR3 DNA: TGTGCCAGTAGCTCCGGGACTACCTATGGCTACACCTTC
CDR3 protein: CASSSGTTYGYTF

clone size: -
V gene: TRBV4-1
J gene: TRBJ1-1
D gene: -
CDR3 DNA: TGCGCCAGCAGCCAAGGCCCCCCCGGTACCATGAACACTGAAGCTTTCTTT
CDR3 protein: CASSQGPPGTMNTEAFF

clone size: -
V gene: TRBV9
J gene: TRBJ2-7
D gene: TRBD1
CDR3 DNA: TGTGCCAGCAGCGTAGATGGACAGGGATTTAACGAGCAGTACTTC
CDR3 protein: CASSVDGQGFNEQYF

clone size: -
V gene: TRBV6-1
J gene: TRBJ2-5
D gene: -
CDR3 DNA: TGTGCCAGCAGTGACCCCGGAAGGCGGGGGCCAGAGACCCAGTACTTC
CDR3 protein: CASSDPGRRGPETQYF

clone size: -
V gene: TRBV30
J gene: TRBJ2-2
D gene: -
CDR3 DNA: TGTGCCTGGTCGTCCGGGGAGCTGTTTTTT
CDR3 protein: CAWSSGELFF

clone size: -
V gene: TRBV5-4
J gene: TRBJ2-1
D gene: -
CDR3 DNA: TGTGCCGGCGGAGGGGGCCGGTACAATGAGCAGTTCTTC
CDR3 protein: CAGGGGRYNEQFF

clone size: -
V gene: TRBV6-4
J gene: TRBJ2-2
D gene: TRBD2
CDR3 DNA: TGTGCCAGCAGTGCGGGGGGGCACACCGGGGAGCTGTTTTTT
CDR3 protein: CASSAGGHTGELFF

clone size: -
V gene: TRBV5-4
J gene: TRBJ2-7
D gene: TRBD1
CDR3 DNA: TGTGCCAGCAGCGCGACAGGGCGCGAGCAGTACTTC
CDR3 protein: CASSATGREQYF

clone size: -
V gene: TRBV6-5
J gene: TRBJ1-2
D gene: TRBD1
CDR3 DNA: TGTGCCAGCAGGGCGGACAGGGACGGCTATGGCTACACCTTC
CDR3 protein: CASRADRDGYGYTF